This TCR beta chain was captured in a study of blood T cell repertoires in COVID-19. This CDR3 has 15 residues. TCRdb's table, derived via immunoSEQ multiplex PCR, lists solely in-frame clones and lacks some. The sample holds 250,000 or so clones, approximately 86% seen once. Sequenced input: peripheral blood. This chain links TRBV12-1 with TRBJ1-5; TRBD1 is the table's D call, not checked against the DNA. TRBV12-1 is given as a pseudogene. The receptor was derived from a man aged 35 to 55 with active or convalescent COVID-19. The CDR3 coding sequence is TGTGCCAGCAGTCAATTTACAGGGGCCAATCAGCCCCAGCATTTT. Its protein is CASSQFTGANQPQHF.